Listed here are 7 T cell receptor beta chains from one sample, sequenced in a study of T cells in Graves' hyperthyroidism and ophthalmopathy (dated by TCRdb to the late 2010s). The library relied on multiplex PCR. Sequencing relied on an Illumina HiSeq 2000. TCR beta CDR3 regions were amplified from RNA transcripts. A first-round RT-PCR of the TCR CDR3 used the HTBI primer set with the Qiagen OneStep RT-PCR kit. TCRdb itself trimmed the public reads at Q25 with fastp, ran MiXCR and retained productive beta chains. Each entry is one CDR3 protein sequence, shown with its most common DNA and genes. For this sample there are 370,000 or so distinct CDR3 sequences; just under 25% appear just once. The top ten hold more than 60% of the sample. The sequencing sample was made of blood. These receptors were collected from a man between 45 and 60 years old with Graves' hyperthyroidism.

This clonotype was detected a few times. Since a much larger clone is just one base distant, this may be a read error. The chain carries TRBV20-1 and TRBJ1-1; TRBD1 might be the D (5 bases). The CDR3 is 16 residues long. Germline-derived CDR1 and CDR2 are DFQATT and SNEGSKA (reference sequence). CDR3 loop: CSARDAQGRMNTEVFF. The DNA for the CDR3 is TGCAGTGCTAGAGATGCGCAGGGAAGGATGAACACTGAAGTTTTCTTT.

The chain recombines TRBV7-3 with TRBJ2-7; 7 bases fit TRBD2. With 5 bases clipped from V and 5 bases from J, the junction kept 9 bases outside the gene matches. CDR1 is SGHTA, CDR2 FQGTGA, per germline. This CDR3 comprises 14 residues. Here the CDR3 DNA reads TGTGCCAGCAGCCCCTCGGCGGGAGCTAACGAGCAGTACTTC. The encoded protein is CASSPSAGANEQYF.

The chain has TRBV20-1 and TRBJ1-2; a possible D gene is TRBD1 (5 bases). V was clipped by 0 bases and J by 8 bases, with 13 bases between them. The CDR3 covers 13 residues. The germline CDR1 and CDR2 sequences are DFQATT and SNEGSKA (reference sequence). The CDR3 nucleotides are TGCAGTGCTAGAGATCAAAGGGGCAGGGGCTACACCTTC. It translates to CSARDQRGRGYTF.

This clonotype was seen a few times. The J gene is TRBJ1-1, the V gene TRBV19; D not resolved. Trimming left V 10 bases short and J 1 base short, with 13 bases between. In germline, CDR1 is LNHDA, CDR2 SQIVND (reference sequence). This CDR3 contains 13 residues. CDR3 sequence (DNA): TGTGCCACCCGACCGATTCCGAACACTGAAGCTTTCTTT. As protein: CATRPIPNTEAFF.

This clonotype was picked up one time. The J gene is TRBJ2-3, the V gene TRBV5-1; 9 positions agree with TRBD1. With V trimmed by 4 bases and J by 6 bases, 18 bases remained unmatched. Per germline, CDR1 SGHRS and CDR2 YFSETQ. This CDR3 comprises 18 residues. CDR3: CASSPGQGITTQLDTQYF. DNA of the CDR3: TGCGCCAGCAGCCCGGGACAGGGAATTACTACACAATTGGATACGCAGTATTTT.

This clonotype has just a few counts. The chain carries TRBV18 and TRBJ1-1; a weak D match, TRBD1 (6 bases). Germline V gives CDR1 KGHSH, CDR2 LQKENI. V lost 6 bases and J lost 1, with 12 bases in between. CDR3 length: 14 amino acids. CDR3 protein: CASSYREANTEAFF. The CDR3 nucleotides read TGTGCCAGCTCGTACAGGGAGGCGAACACTGAAGCTTTCTTT.

This CDR3 reads CASSLILGRYYEQYF. The CDR3, as DNA: TGTGCCAGCAGCTTAATTCTGGGGAGATACTACGAGCAGTACTTC. The chain recombines TRBV7-9 with TRBJ2-7; a weak D match, TRBD2 (5 bases). This CDR3 has 15 amino acids. Germline V gene lookup returns CDR1 SEHNR and CDR2 FQNEAQ (reference sequence). Trimming removed 2 bases at V and 3 bases at J, with 14 bases between.